The source of this TCR beta chain is a study of shared clonotypes between healthy human individuals. In the sorted-subset replicate PCRs, around 220 ng DNA, 25,000 to 30,000 T cell genomes, was used. Using immunoSEQ multiplex PCR, the repertoire was profiled, and TCRdb retains in-frame clones only, with some absent. The sample shows millions of clones, roughly 92% of them seen only once. Comments on this clone: Its antigen is still unknown.

Study results and caveats: An expected dependence of interdonor clonotype sharing on sequencing depth was noted.

Input material: naive CD4+ T cells sorted from blood. As for subset: CD45RA+ positively selected. The sequence was obtained from a man aged 18 to 30 in good health.

The CDR3 DNA reads TGTGCCAGCAGCTTACAGGGTGGGAATTACTATGGCTACACCTTC. This translates into CASSLQGGNYYGYTF. J is TRBJ1-2 and V is TRBV7-2; possibly TRBD1 for D (5 bases). CDR1 and CDR2 (germline): SGHTA, FQGNSA. The ends were cut back, 2 bases at V and 3 bases at J, with 13 bases in the middle. This CDR3 region has 15 residues.